Reported below is one TCR beta chain. This sample is part of a study of control samples from healthy donors and cancer patients. The germline V gene has CDR1 SGHTS and CDR2 YDEGEE. This CDR3 is 14 amino acids long. Trimming took 0 bases from V and 1 from J; bases not matched to a gene: 0. Using immunoSEQ multiplex PCR, the repertoire was profiled, and TCRdb retains in-frame clones only, with some absent. The sample records more than 75,000 clones, around three quarters being singletons. Sequencing was performed on blood. The sequence was collected from a woman in her 30s in good health. J is TRBJ1-1 and V is TRBV5-8, with 7 bases aligning to TRBD1. The CDR3 nucleotides read TGTGCCAGCAGCTTGGGGGACAGGAACACTGAAGCTTTCTTT. Amino acids: CASSLGDRNTEAFF.